One sample yielded the 17 T cell receptor beta chains listed below, sequenced in a study of spatial heterogeneity in lung cancer. Study-wide results and caveats: Mutation tallies in tumors tracked expanded intratumoral alpha and beta TCR counts.

Their antigens are not known. TCRdb re-analysed the 5' RACE reads in MiXCR, keeping a single row per CDR3 protein. The repertoire includes 2,500 to 3,500 distinct CDR3 sequences, about a sixth of them detected once, and about 15% sits in the top ten. The time point was: sample taken at primary tumor resection. This specimen was lung tumor tissue, taken at surgery. These receptors came from a male donor with early-stage non-small cell lung cancer.

By proportion, this clonotype is medium-sized. This sequence joins TRBV7-2 and TRBJ2-5; D not resolved. Trimming pared 1 base from V and 7 bases from J, leaving 7 bases between. Germline values: CDR1 SGHTA, CDR2 FQGNSA. This CDR3 region has 12 residues. The CDR3 is CASSLGSGTQYF. As DNA, the CDR3 is TGTGCCAGCAGCTTAGGATCTGGGACCCAGTACTTC.

By share, this clonotype counts as medium-sized. V usage is TRBV5-6 and J usage is TRBJ2-7; tentatively, D is TRBD1 or TRBD2 (6 bases each). The CDR3 has 16 amino acids. Trimming stripped 1 base from V and 2 bases from J, with 16 bases between. Germline-derived CDR1 and CDR2 are SGHDT and YYEEEE. The CDR3 loop is CASSLWGAPTTYEQYF. CDR3 DNA: TGTGCCAGCAGCTTGTGGGGGGCTCCCACAACCTACGAGCAGTACTTC.

The chain is built from TRBV29-1 and TRBJ2-7; D is possibly TRBD1 (6 bases). Between the trimmed V and J ends, which lost 2 bases and 1 base, there was a span of 6 bases. Germline assignment: CDR1 SQVTM and CDR2 ANQGSEA. CDR3 length equals 12 residues. In DNA form, the CDR3 reads TGCAGCGTTGAACAGGGGTCCTACGAGCAGTACTTC. This encodes CSVEQGSYEQYF.

By share, this clonotype counts as medium-sized. The CDR3 nucleotides read TGTGCCAGCAGCCAGACAGAAAGGATGTCCTACGAGCAGTACTTC. Protein sequence: CASSQTERMSYEQYF. V is TRBV4-2 and J is TRBJ2-7; maybe TRBD1 (5 bases). V gave up 3 bases and J gave up 1 base, with 13 bases separating them. In germline, CDR1 is LGHNA, CDR2 YNFKEQ. CDR3 length equals 15 residues.

This clonotype was observed a handful of times. The J gene is TRBJ2-1, the V gene TRBV6-6; TRBD2 matches 9 bases. This CDR3 is built from 14 residues. Looked up from germline, CDR1 is MNHNY and CDR2 is SVGAGI (reference sequence). The trim removed 6 bases at V and 10 bases at J, leaving 10 bases unmatched. Here the CDR3 reads CASSHPGLAREQFF. The DNA of the CDR3 is TGTGCCAGCAGCCATCCGGGACTAGCAAGGGAGCAGTTCTTC.

By frequency in the sample, this clonotype is medium-sized. The chain couples TRBV18 to TRBJ1-1, with 10 bases aligning to TRBD1. This CDR3 region has 14 residues. V was pared by 5 bases and J by 8 bases, with 8 bases of the junction left unmatched. Germline V gives CDR1 KGHSH, CDR2 LQKENI. The chain's CDR3 is CASSFGQGEMEAFF. Here the CDR3 DNA reads TGTGCCAGCTCATTCGGACAGGGGGAAATGGAAGCTTTCTTT.

This clonotype is categorized as large. V usage is TRBV5-1 and J usage is TRBJ2-7; D ambiguous. Germline CDR1 and CDR2: SGHRS and YFSETQ. The V and J ends lost 0 bases and 3 bases respectively, with 10 bases between them. CDR3 length equals 14 residues. The CDR3 DNA reads TGCGCCAGCAGCTTGGACTTCTCTGGCTACGAGCAGTACTTC. This encodes CASSLDFSGYEQYF.

By proportion, this clonotype is large. The chain carries TRBV7-3 and TRBJ2-5, with D possibly matching TRBD2 (6 bases). V dropped 5 bases and J dropped 7 bases, with 14 bases sitting between them. Germline V CDR1 and CDR2: SGHTA, FQGTGA. The CDR3 consists of 13 residues. In DNA form, the CDR3 reads TGTGCCAGCAGCCTCCGAGAGGAGGGGACCCAGTACTTC. It specifies CASSLREEGTQYF.

This chain joins TRBV7-3 and TRBJ2-1, with D hard to call. V was shortened by 5 bases and J by 5 bases, with 13 bases between the two germline ends. CDR1 is SGHTA, CDR2 FQGTGA, per germline. This CDR3 is built from 14 residues. CDR3 DNA sequence: TGTGCCAGCAGCATCGAAGCCTTAAACAATGAGCAGTTCTTC. Translation gives CASSIEALNNEQFF.

In DNA, the CDR3 is TGTGCCAGCAGCGTAGGCGGGGGGCCCAATACGCAGTATTTT. As protein: CASSVGGGPNTQYF. The V and J genes are TRBV9 and TRBJ2-3; TRBD2 matches 8 bases. The germline CDR1 and CDR2 sequences are SGDLS and YYNGEE. J was trimmed by 7 bases and V by 0 bases; bases with no gene match: 4. The CDR3 consists of 14 residues.

The table lists this clonotype with many counts. The chain links TRBV2 to TRBJ2-1; 9 bases agree with TRBD2. The V segment lost 1 base and the J segment 7 bases; nucleotides outside the gene matches: 2. Germline V CDR1 and CDR2: SNHLY, FYNNEI. The CDR3 runs 14 residues. The CDR3 region is CASSEDSGGNEQFF. CDR3 bases: TGTGCCAGCAGTGAAGATAGCGGGGGTAATGAGCAGTTCTTC.

The V gene is TRBV10-3, the J gene TRBJ2-1; D is undetermined. Trimming took 6 bases from V and 7 from J, leaving 13 bases between them. CDR3 size: 13 residues. Per the germline V gene, CDR1 is ENHRY and CDR2 is SYGVKD. The CDR3 is CAISSAPLNEQFF. In nucleotides, the CDR3 is TGTGCCATCAGCTCGGCACCGTTGAATGAGCAGTTCTTC.

The rearrangement joins TRBV7-8 to TRBJ2-7, with 9 positions matching TRBD2. Germline values: CDR1 SGHVS, CDR2 FQNEAQ. V lost 5 bases, J lost 5 bases, and 16 bases stayed unmatched. The CDR3 is made up of 17 amino acids. Here the CDR3 DNA reads TGTGCCAGCAGCCCCACCCTTGTAGCGGGGGCCCACAACGAGCAGTACTTC. Protein: CASSPTLVAGAHNEQYF.

This clonotype is classed as large (0.1 to 1%). V is TRBV20-1 and J is TRBJ2-3; maybe TRBD2 (6 bases). V was pared by 5 bases and J by 3 bases, with 12 bases between. CDR3 size: 13 residues. CDR1 is DFQATT, CDR2 SNEGSKA, per germline (reference sequence). CDR3: CSAGASVTDTQYF. DNA of the CDR3: TGCAGTGCTGGGGCTAGCGTGACAGATACGCAGTATTTT.

J is TRBJ2-5 and V is TRBV28; tentative D call: TRBD1 (6 bases). V was cut by 6 bases and J by 2 bases, with 13 bases left in between. This CDR3 has 14 residues. Germline V lookup: CDR1 MDHEN, CDR2 SYDVKM. The CDR3 region has the DNA TGTGCCAGCAGACCCCGACAGGTGCAAGAGACCCAGTACTTC. Translated: CASRPRQVQETQYF.

This sequence joins TRBV7-2 and TRBJ2-3; the D is unclear. Germline V gene lookup returns CDR1 SGHTA and CDR2 FQGNSA. V lost 5 bases, J lost 0 bases, and 12 bases lay in between. This CDR3 has 15 residues. CDR3 protein: CTSSPNGRSTDTQYF. CDR3 bases: TGTACCAGCAGCCCTAACGGGCGGAGCACAGATACGCAGTATTTT.

This clonotype was counted a few times. The V gene is TRBV12-3 or TRBV12-4, the J gene TRBJ1-6; the D gene is possibly TRBD1 (5 bases). This CDR3 region has 14 residues. Between the trimmed V and J ends, which lost 5 bases and 9 bases, there was a span of 14 bases. CDR3 in DNA: TGTGCCAGCAGTGGGGACCCTGGGGGTTCACCCCTCCACTTT. It yields the protein CASSGDPGGSPLHF.